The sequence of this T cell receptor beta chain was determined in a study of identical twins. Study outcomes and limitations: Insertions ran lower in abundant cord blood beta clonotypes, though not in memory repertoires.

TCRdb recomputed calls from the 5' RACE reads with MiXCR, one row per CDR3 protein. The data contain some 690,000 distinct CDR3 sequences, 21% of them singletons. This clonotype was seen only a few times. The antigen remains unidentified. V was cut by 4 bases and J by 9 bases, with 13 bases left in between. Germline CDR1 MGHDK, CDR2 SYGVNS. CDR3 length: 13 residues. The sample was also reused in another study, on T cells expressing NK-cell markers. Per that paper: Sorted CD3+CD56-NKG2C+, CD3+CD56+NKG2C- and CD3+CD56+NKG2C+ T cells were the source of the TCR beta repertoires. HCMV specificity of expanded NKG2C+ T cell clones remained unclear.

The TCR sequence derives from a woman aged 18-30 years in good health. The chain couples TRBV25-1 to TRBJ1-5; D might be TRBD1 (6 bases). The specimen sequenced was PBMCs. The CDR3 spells CASSVGGLGPQHF. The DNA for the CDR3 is TGTGCCAGCAGTGTGGGGGGGCTTGGGCCCCAGCATTTT. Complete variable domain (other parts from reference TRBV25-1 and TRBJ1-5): EADIYQTPRYLVIGTGKKITLECSQTMGHDKMYWYQQDPGMELHLIHYSYGVNSTEKGDLSSESTVSRIRTEHFPLTLESARPSHTSQYLCASSVGGLGPQHFGDGTRLSIL.